This TCR beta chain came from a study of CD8+CD57+ T cells in acquired aplastic anemia. Study results and limitations: Overlapping CD8+ CDR3 repertoires of patients and controls contained 25 to 35 shared sequences.

A word on this clonotype: Its specificity is unknown.

CDR1 and CDR2 (germline): KGHDR, SFDVKD. The length of the CDR3 is 14 residues. Trimming pared 5 bases from V and 0 bases from J, leaving 7 bases between. Template material for TCR beta VDJ and CDR3 profiling consisted of genomic DNA. TCRdb fed the reads into MiXCR, producing one record per CDR3 protein. The sample holds 50,000 to 70,000 distinct CDR3 sequences; 55% are singletons and the top ten take under 3%. The sequenced sample consisted of sorted CD4+, CD8+, or CD8+CD57+ T cells (not recorded which) from PBMCs. The chain links TRBV24-1 to TRBJ1-5; D gene uncertain. The receptor was derived from a human donor in good health, serving as a control. CDR3 region: CATSGVNSNQPQHF. The CDR3 DNA reads TGTGCCACCAGTGGGGTGAATAGCAATCAGCCCCAGCATTTT.